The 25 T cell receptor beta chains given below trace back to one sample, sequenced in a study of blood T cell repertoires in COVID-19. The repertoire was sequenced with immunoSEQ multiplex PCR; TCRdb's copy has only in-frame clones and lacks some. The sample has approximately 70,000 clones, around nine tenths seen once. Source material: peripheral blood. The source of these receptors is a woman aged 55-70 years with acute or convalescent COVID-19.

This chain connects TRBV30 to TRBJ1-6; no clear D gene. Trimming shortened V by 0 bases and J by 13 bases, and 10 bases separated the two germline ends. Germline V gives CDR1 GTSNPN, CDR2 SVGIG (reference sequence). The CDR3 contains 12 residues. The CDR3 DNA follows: TGTGCCTGGAGTGTCCCACTCCTTCCCCTCCACTTT. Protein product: CAWSVPLLPLHF.

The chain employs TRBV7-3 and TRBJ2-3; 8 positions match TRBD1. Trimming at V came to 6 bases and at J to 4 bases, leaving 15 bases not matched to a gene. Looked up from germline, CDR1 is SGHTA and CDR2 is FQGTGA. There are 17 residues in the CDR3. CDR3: CASSFAKTGDFPDTQYF. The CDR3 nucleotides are TGTGCCAGCAGTTTCGCCAAGACAGGGGATTTCCCAGATACGCAGTATTTT.

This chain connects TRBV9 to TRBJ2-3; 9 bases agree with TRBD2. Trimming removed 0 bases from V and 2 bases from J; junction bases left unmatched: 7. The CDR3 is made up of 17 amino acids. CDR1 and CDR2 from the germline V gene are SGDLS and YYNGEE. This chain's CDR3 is CASSVGASGGLTDTQYF. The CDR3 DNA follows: TGTGCCAGCAGCGTAGGGGCGAGCGGGGGGCTCACAGATACGCAGTATTTT. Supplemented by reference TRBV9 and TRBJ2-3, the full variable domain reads DSGVTQTPKHLITATGQRVTLRCSPRSGDLSVYWYQQSLDQGLQFLIQYYNGEERAKGNILERFSAQQFPDLHSELNLSSLELGDSALYFCASSVGASGGLTDTQYFGPGTRLTVL.

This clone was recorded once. CDR3 loop: CASTEGGETEAFF. The CDR3 bases are TGTGCCAGCACGGAAGGGGGCGAAACTGAAGCTTTCTTT. The V gene is TRBV28, the J gene TRBJ1-1, with 7 bases matching TRBD1. This CDR3 is 13 amino acids long. CDR1 MDHEN and CDR2 SYDVKM come from the germline V gene. V lost 7 bases and J lost 5; bases outside the gene matches: 7.

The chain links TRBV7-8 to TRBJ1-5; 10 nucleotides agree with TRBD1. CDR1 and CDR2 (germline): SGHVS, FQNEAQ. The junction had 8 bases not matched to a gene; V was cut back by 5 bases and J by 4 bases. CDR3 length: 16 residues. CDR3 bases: TGTGCCAGCAGCGCAAGGGACAGGGGAACTAATCAGCCCCAGCATTTT. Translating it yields CASSARDRGTNQPQHF.

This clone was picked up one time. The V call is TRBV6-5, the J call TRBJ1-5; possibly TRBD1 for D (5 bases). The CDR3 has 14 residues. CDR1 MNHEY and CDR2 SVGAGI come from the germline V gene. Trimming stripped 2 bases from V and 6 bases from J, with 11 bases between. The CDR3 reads CASSYPGGGQPQHF. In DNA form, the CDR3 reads TGTGCCAGCAGTTACCCGGGGGGGGGTCAGCCCCAGCATTTT.

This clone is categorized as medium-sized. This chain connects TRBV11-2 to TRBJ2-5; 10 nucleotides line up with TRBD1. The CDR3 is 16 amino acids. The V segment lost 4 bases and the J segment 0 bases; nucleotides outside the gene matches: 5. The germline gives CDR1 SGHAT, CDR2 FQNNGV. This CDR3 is CASSSPGTGDQETQYF. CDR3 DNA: TGTGCCAGCAGCTCTCCCGGGACAGGGGACCAAGAGACCCAGTACTTC. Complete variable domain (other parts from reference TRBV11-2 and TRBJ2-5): EAGVAQSPRYKIIEKRQSVAFWCNPISGHATLYWYQQILGQGPKLLIQFQNNGVVDDSQLPKDRFSAERLKGVDSTLKIQPAKLEDSAVYLCASSSPGTGDQETQYFGPGTRLLVL.

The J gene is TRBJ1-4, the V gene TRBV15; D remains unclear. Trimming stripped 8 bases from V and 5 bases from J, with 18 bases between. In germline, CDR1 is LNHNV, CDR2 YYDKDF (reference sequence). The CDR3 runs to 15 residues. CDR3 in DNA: TGTGCCACCTCTCTCCCGGGAGTTCAAAATGAAAAACTGTTTTTT. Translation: CATSLPGVQNEKLFF.

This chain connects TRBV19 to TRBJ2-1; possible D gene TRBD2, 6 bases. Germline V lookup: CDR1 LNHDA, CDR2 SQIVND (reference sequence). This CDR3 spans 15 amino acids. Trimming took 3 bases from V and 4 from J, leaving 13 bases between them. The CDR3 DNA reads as TGTGCCAGTAGTATGGGTTGGCGGGAATACAATGAGCAGTTCTTC. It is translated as CASSMGWREYNEQFF.

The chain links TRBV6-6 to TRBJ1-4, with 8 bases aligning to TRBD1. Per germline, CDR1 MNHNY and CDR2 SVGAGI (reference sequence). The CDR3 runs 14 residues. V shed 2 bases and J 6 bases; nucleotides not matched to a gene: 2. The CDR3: CASSYQGADEKLFF. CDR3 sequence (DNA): TGTGCCAGCAGTTACCAGGGGGCCGATGAAAAACTGTTTTTT.

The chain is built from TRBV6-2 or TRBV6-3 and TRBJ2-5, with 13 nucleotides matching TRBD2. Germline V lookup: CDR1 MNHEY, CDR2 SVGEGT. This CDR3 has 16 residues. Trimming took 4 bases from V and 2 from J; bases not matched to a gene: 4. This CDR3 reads CASSLPGLAGQETQYF. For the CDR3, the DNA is TGTGCCAGCAGTTTACCGGGACTAGCGGGGCAAGAGACCCAGTACTTC.

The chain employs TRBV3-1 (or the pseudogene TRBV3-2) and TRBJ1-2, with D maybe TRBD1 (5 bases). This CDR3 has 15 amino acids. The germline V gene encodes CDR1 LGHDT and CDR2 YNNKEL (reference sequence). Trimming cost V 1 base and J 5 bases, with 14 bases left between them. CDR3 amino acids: CASSQGAGSRYGYTF. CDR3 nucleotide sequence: TGTGCCAGCAGCCAAGGTGCAGGGTCTAGATATGGCTACACCTTC.

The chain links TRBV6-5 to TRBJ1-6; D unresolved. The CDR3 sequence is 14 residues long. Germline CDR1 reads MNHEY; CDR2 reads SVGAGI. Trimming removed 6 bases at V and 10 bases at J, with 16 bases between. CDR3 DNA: TGTGCCAGCAGGAACGGGGAGGGATGGTCACCCCTCCACTTT. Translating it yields CASRNGEGWSPLHF.

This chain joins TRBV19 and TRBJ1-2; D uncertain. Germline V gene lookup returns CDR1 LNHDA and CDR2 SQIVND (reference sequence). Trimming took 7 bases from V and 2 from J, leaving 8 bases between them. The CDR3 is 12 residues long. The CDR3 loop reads CASISGNYGYTF. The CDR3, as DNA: TGTGCCAGTATTTCAGGCAACTATGGCTACACCTTC.

The CDR3 DNA reads TGTGCCAGTAGCGGACACTCAACTAATGAAAAACTGTTTTTT. Translating gives CASSGHSTNEKLFF. The chain has TRBV19 and TRBJ1-4, with TRBD1 as a possible D gene (5 bases). Trimming took 6 bases from V and 0 from J, leaving 8 bases between them. The CDR3 contains 14 residues. Germline loops: CDR1 LNHDA, CDR2 SQIVND (reference sequence).

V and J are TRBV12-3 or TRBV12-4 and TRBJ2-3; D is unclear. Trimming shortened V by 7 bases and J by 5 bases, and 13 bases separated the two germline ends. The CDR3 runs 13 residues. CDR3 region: CASTNTAEDTQYF. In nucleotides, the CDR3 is TGTGCCAGCACTAACACCGCGGAAGATACGCAGTATTTT.

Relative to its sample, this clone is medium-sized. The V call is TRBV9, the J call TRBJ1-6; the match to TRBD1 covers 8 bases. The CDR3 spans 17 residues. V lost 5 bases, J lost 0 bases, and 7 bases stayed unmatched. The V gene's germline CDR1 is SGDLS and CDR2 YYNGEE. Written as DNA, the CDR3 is TGTGCCAGCAGTGAACAGGGGGTGGCCTCCTATAATTCACCCCTCCACTTT. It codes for CASSEQGVASYNSPLHF.

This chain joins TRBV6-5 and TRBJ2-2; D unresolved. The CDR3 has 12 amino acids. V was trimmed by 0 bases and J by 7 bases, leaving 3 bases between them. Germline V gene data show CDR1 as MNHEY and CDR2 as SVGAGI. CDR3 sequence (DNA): TGTGCCAGCAGTTACTCCCGCGGGGAGCTGTTTTTT. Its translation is CASSYSRGELFF.

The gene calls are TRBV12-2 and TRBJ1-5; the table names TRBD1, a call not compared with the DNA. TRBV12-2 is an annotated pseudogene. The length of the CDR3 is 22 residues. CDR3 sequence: CASRLAVRDRARVRYSNQPQHF. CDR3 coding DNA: TGTGCAAGTCGCTTAGCGGTCCGGGACAGGGCCCGAGTAAGGTATAGCAATCAGCCCCAGCATTTT.

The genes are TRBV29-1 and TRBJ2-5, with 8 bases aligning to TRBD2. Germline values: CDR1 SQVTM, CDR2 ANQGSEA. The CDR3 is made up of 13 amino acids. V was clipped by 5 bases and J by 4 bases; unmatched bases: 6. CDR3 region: CSVRGGSGETQYF. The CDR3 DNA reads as TGCAGCGTTCGGGGGGGTTCCGGAGAGACCCAGTACTTC.

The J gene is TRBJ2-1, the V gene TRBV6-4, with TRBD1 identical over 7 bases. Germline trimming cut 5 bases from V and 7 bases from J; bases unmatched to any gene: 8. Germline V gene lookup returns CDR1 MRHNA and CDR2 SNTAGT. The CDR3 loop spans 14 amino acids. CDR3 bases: TGTGCCAGCAGTCCAGACAGGGTTCCAAATGAGCAGTTCTTC. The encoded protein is CASSPDRVPNEQFF.

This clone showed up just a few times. In DNA, the CDR3 is TGTGCCAGCAGTTACGTCGGGGAGACCCAGTACTTC. Amino acids: CASSYVGETQYF. The rearrangement joins TRBV6-5 to TRBJ2-5; D gene uncertain. Germline values: CDR1 MNHEY, CDR2 SVGAGI. Trimming took 2 bases from V and 5 from J, leaving 6 bases between them. This CDR3 has 12 residues.

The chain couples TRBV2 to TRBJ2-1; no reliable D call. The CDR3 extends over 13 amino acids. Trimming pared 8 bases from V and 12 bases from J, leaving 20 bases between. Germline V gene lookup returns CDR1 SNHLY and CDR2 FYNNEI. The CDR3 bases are TGTGCCAGCTATACACCTAGTAGTGATTGGCAGTTCTTC. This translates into CASYTPSSDWQFF.

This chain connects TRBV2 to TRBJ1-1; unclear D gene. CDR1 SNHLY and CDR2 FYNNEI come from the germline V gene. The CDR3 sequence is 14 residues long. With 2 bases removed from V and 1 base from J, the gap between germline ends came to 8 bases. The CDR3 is CASSELLRNTEAFF. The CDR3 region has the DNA TGTGCCAGCAGTGAACTATTGAGGAACACTGAAGCTTTCTTT.

CDR3 in DNA: TGTGCCAGTAGTATAGGACAGGGGGCAGATGGGGCCAACGTCCTGACTTTC. This codes for CASSIGQGADGANVLTF. This chain links TRBV19 with TRBJ2-6; 10 bases line up with TRBD1. There are 17 residues in the CDR3. The V gene end was trimmed by 1 base and the J gene end by 3 bases; junction bases not matched to a gene: 3. Germline values: CDR1 LNHDA, CDR2 SQIVND (reference sequence).